In its sample, the clone carrying this T cell receptor (beta chain) was seen many times. What it binds is not known. This record comes from a study of T cells in Graves' hyperthyroidism and ophthalmopathy. Germline CDR1 is SNHLY and CDR2 is FYNNEI. There are 14 residues in the CDR3. The junction had 11 bases not matched to a gene; V was cut back by 8 bases and J by 4 bases. Amplified TCR beta CDR3 regions came from RNA transcripts. First-round RT-PCR with HTBI primers amplified the TCR CDR3 region. MiXCR was run by TCRdb on the multiplex PCR reads, yielding one entry per CDR3 protein. The data contain a few hundred thousand distinct CDR3 sequences, more than 45% of them singletons. Diagnosis relied on clinical symptoms, serum thyroxine and TRAb, thyroid ultrasound and orbital computed tomography. General study points: Most clonotypes expanded in the thyroid (above 0.001) were also present in blood. Before onset, ophthalmopathy was predicted by the model a median around 6.5 months earlier. A 13 V-J signature model discriminated ophthalmopathy versus stable hyperthyroidism.

The chain joins TRBV2 to TRBJ2-7; 7 bases fit TRBD2. The sequence was obtained from a woman between 18 and 29 years old with Graves' hyperthyroidism. Specimen: peripheral blood or thyroid tissue (not recorded which). The CDR3, as DNA: TGTGCCAGCCGCCCGCCTAGCGGAAGTTACGAGCAGTACTTC. Its protein is CASRPPSGSYEQYF.